The 12 T cell receptor beta chains in this list originate from one sample, sequenced in a study of chemoradiotherapy in HPV16-positive cancers. Clones were read by immunoSEQ multiplex PCR, and TCRdb kept only the in-frame ones, dropping some. The sample consists of 1,500 to 2,000 clones, approximately 74% of them appearing once. The sequencing here drew on tumor tissue, taken from a patient who underwent chemoradiotherapy. These receptors all stem from a human donor with HPV-associated anogenital cancer.

This clone was counted a few times. This chain uses TRBV7-9 with TRBJ2-7; 8 bases agree with TRBD1. Germline-derived CDR1 and CDR2 are SEHNR and FQNEAQ (reference sequence). This CDR3 has 15 amino acids. J was trimmed by 5 bases and V by 0 bases; bases with no gene match: 6. CDR3 sequence (DNA): TGTGCCAGCAGCTTAGCTACAGGGGGTATGCACGAGCAGTACTTC. Its protein is CASSLATGGMHEQYF.

The chain joins TRBV6-5 to TRBJ1-1, with TRBD1 as a possible D gene (5 bases). The germline gives CDR1 MNHEY, CDR2 SVGAGI. The CDR3 totals 12 residues. V was shortened by 0 bases and J by 7 bases, with 6 bases between the two germline ends. CDR3 sequence: CASSYSGREAFF. CDR3 coding DNA: TGTGCCAGCAGTTACTCGGGGCGTGAAGCTTTCTTT.

Here the CDR3 DNA reads TGTGCCAGCAGACCCTGGAGGGGGGCGACCGGGGAGCTGTTTTTT. Translation: CASRPWRGATGELFF. This chain joins TRBV6-6 and TRBJ2-2; D may match TRBD1 or TRBD2 (6 bases each). This CDR3 has 15 residues. The V gene lost 6 bases and the J gene lost 5 bases, with 16 bases spanning the gap. Germline values: CDR1 MNHNY, CDR2 SVGAGI (reference sequence).

The rearrangement joins TRBV5-1 to TRBJ2-7; 11 nucleotides agree with TRBD1. Germline assignment: CDR1 SGHRS and CDR2 YFSETQ. The CDR3 is 14 residues long. V lost 1 base and J lost 4; bases outside the gene matches: 1. CDR3 loop: CASSLRDRGYEQYF. Here the CDR3 DNA reads TGCGCCAGCAGCTTGCGGGACAGGGGGTACGAGCAGTACTTC.

The V gene is TRBV19, the J gene TRBJ1-1; maybe TRBD1 (5 bases). Germline values: CDR1 LNHDA, CDR2 SQIVND (reference sequence). This CDR3 is built from 13 residues. Trimming stripped 5 bases from V and 4 bases from J, with 11 bases between. The CDR3: CASSVRDATEAFF. CDR3 DNA: TGTGCCAGTAGTGTCAGGGACGCCACTGAAGCTTTCTTT.

The table lists this clone with a count of one. The chain employs TRBV9 and TRBJ2-7, with 7 nucleotides matching TRBD1. V was pared by 3 bases and J by 2 bases, with 2 bases of the junction left unmatched. The CDR3 is 13 amino acids. CDR1 and CDR2 (germline): SGDLS, YYNGEE. This CDR3 reads CASSGQGPYEQYF. CDR3 in DNA: TGTGCCAGCAGCGGACAGGGCCCCTACGAGCAGTACTTC. Variable domain in full (rest from reference TRBV9 and TRBJ2-7): DSGVTQTPKHLITATGQRVTLRCSPRSGDLSVYWYQQSLDQGLQFLIQYYNGEERAKGNILERFSAQQFPDLHSELNLSSLELGDSALYFCASSGQGPYEQYFGPGTRLTVT.

The genes are TRBV6-1 and TRBJ1-1; no firm D call. There are 14 residues in the CDR3. Germline V gene lookup returns CDR1 MNHNS and CDR2 SASEGT. Trimming cost V 8 bases and J 0 bases, with 13 bases left between them. The CDR3, as DNA: TGTGCCAGCGCGATTGGACGGCTGAACACTGAAGCTTTCTTT. Its protein product is CASAIGRLNTEAFF.

This sequence joins TRBV5-1 and TRBJ1-1; D call uncertain. CDR3 length: 14 residues. With 0 bases removed from V and 1 base from J, the gap between germline ends came to 7 bases. CDR1 and CDR2 (germline): SGHRS, YFSETQ. In DNA, the CDR3 is TGCGCCAGCAGCTTGGCCTGGCAGAACACTGAAGCTTTCTTT. Encoded protein: CASSLAWQNTEAFF.

This chain uses TRBV5-4 with TRBJ2-1; 7 bases align to TRBD1. V lost 4 bases and J lost 8; bases outside the gene matches: 12. From germline, CDR1 is SGHNT and CDR2 YYREEE (reference sequence). This CDR3 comprises 15 residues. The CDR3 region has the DNA TGTGCCAGCAGCACACGACAGGGAGTAGTTTATGAGCAGTTCTTC. Amino acid sequence: CASSTRQGVVYEQFF.

The V call is TRBV5-1, the J call TRBJ1-6, with D hard to call. Trimming left V 5 bases short and J 10 bases short, with 19 bases between. Per germline, CDR1 SGHRS and CDR2 YFSETQ. The CDR3 runs 15 residues. The CDR3 reads CASSLDGVGGSPLHF. The CDR3 DNA reads TGCGCCAGCAGTCTGGATGGGGTTGGTGGGTCACCCCTCCACTTT.

The chain combines TRBV28 with TRBJ1-1; 11 bases fit TRBD1. Trimming took 6 bases from V and 6 from J; bases not matched to a gene: 18. Germline V gene data show CDR1 as MDHEN and CDR2 as SYDVKM. The CDR3 extends over 18 amino acids. Here the CDR3 reads CASSPGQGALMGRSEAFF. The CDR3 DNA is TGTGCCAGCAGCCCTGGACAGGGGGCGCTTATGGGACGTTCTGAAGCTTTCTTT. The variable domain in full, with the rest retrieved from reference TRBV28 and TRBJ1-1, is DVKVTQSSRYLVKRTGEKVFLECVQDMDHENMFWYRQDPGLGLRLIYFSYDVKMKEKGDIPEGYSVSREKKERFSLILESASTNQTSMYLCASSPGQGALMGRSEAFFGQGTRLTVV.

The chain uses TRBV28 and TRBJ1-5; D may be TRBD1 (5 bases). V was pared by 7 bases and J by 4 bases, with 17 bases between. This CDR3 spans 15 amino acids. Germline V gives CDR1 MDHEN, CDR2 SYDVKM. The CDR3 bases are TGTGCCAGCACCTTGGCGGGACCGCGTAATCAGCCCCAGCATTTT. Translation gives CASTLAGPRNQPQHF.